This entry concerns a single T cell receptor beta chain. As yet, its antigen is unknown. This entry belongs to a study of cytomegalovirus exposure and HLA in healthy donors. Trimming left V 4 bases short and J 0 bases short, with 10 bases between. This CDR3 comprises 15 residues. In germline, CDR1 is SGHTA, CDR2 FQGNSA. It was with 60 Vbeta and 13 Jbeta primers that the PCR ran. Data came from immunoSEQ multiplex PCR; TCRdb stores just in-frame clones and leaves some out. This table has 110,000 to 150,000 clones, about 80% appearing once. Findings of the study overall: Highly shared variants forming one cluster were likely a sequencing artifact. Common viral pathogens (according to a later analysis) appeared linked to several of the most significant clusters.

This chain joins TRBV7-2 and TRBJ1-3, with a possible D match to TRBD1 (6 bases). Sequenced: PBMCs. This receptor was taken from a woman aged 25 to 39 in good health and CMV-seronegative. The CDR3 DNA reads TGTGCCAGCAGCTCCGGACAGTTCTCTGGAAACACCATATATTTT. It is translated as CASSSGQFSGNTIYF.